These 5 T cell receptor beta chains originate from one sample sequenced in a study of blood T cells in healthy people across ages. The second PCR ran roughly 6 to 11 cycles with a sample-barcoded 5' primer and J-beta primers. TCRdb recomputed calls from the 5' RACE reads with MiXCR, one row per CDR3 protein. Of 800,000 to 950,000 distinct CDR3 sequences listed, around 29% are singletons. These data also formed part of another study, on T cells of mothers and their children.

Input material: blood. These receptors were obtained from a woman aged 40 to 50 in good health.

V usage is TRBV20-1 and J usage is TRBJ2-3; the D is unclear. Germline V CDR1 and CDR2: DFQATT, SNEGSKA (reference sequence). This CDR3 has 13 residues. V dropped 1 base and J dropped 0 bases, with 5 bases sitting between them. This chain's CDR3 is CSARAPSTDTQYF. In DNA, the CDR3 is TGCAGTGCTAGAGCCCCAAGCACAGATACGCAGTATTTT.

This clonotype showed up just a few times. J is TRBJ2-3 and V is TRBV7-9; TRBD2 aligns across 9 bases. Losses at the gene ends were 0 bases for V and 1 base for J; bases not matched to a gene: 5. The CDR3 consists of 17 residues. Germline lookup yields CDR1 SEHNR and CDR2 FQNEAQ (reference sequence). The CDR3 loop reads CASSLASSGERTDTQYF. The CDR3 nucleotides read TGTGCCAGCAGCTTAGCATCTAGCGGGGAACGCACAGATACGCAGTATTTT. The full variable domain, its missing parts supplied by reference TRBV7-9 and TRBJ2-3, is DTGVSQNPRHKITKRGQNVTFRCDPISEHNRLYWYRQTLGQGPEFLTYFQNEAQLEKSRLLSDRFSAERPKGSFSTLEIQRTEQGDSAMYLCASSLASSGERTDTQYFGPGTRLTVL.

A remark on this clonotype: One end of the junction does not line up with germline, which may come from a read error. The rearrangement links TRBV6-1 to TRBJ2-7, with D unresolved. CDR3 size: 14 residues. Germline-derived CDR1 and CDR2 are MNHNS and SASEGT. Here the CDR3 reads CASSEEPRSYEQYF. The DNA of the CDR3 is TGTGCCAGCAGCGAAGAGCCGAGATCCTACGAGCAGTACTTC.

This clonotype was detected only a few times. J is TRBJ2-3 and V is TRBV7-6, with 16 bases matching TRBD2. CDR1 is SGHVS and CDR2 is FNYEAQ in the germline V gene. The CDR3 contains 19 residues. V trimming: 5 bases; J trimming: 0 bases; junction bases outside the gene matches: 8. The chain's CDR3 is CASSAGLAGGPSSTDTQYF. The CDR3 nucleotides are TGTGCCAGCAGCGCGGGACTAGCGGGGGGGCCGTCTAGCACAGATACGCAGTATTTT. Complete variable domain (other parts from reference TRBV7-6 and TRBJ2-3): GAGVSQSPRYKVTKRGQDVALRCDPISGHVSLYWYRQALGQGPEFLTYFNYEAQQDKSGLPNDRFSAERPEGSISTLTIQRTEQRDSAMYRCASSAGLAGGPSSTDTQYFGPGTRLTVL.

This rearrangement joins TRBV4-3 to TRBJ1-1; D gene uncertain. The germline V gene has CDR1 LGHNA and CDR2 YSLEER. The germline V and J ends were trimmed by 1 base and 2 bases, with 11 bases remaining between them. This CDR3 spans 15 amino acids. Written as DNA, the CDR3 is TGCGCCAGCAGCCAAGCTCCGGGAGTCAACACTGAAGCTTTCTTT. It is translated as CASSQAPGVNTEAFF.